The 11 T cell receptor beta chains below all came from one sample that was sequenced in a study of tumor-infiltrating lymphocytes in primary liver carcinoma. The tissue used was unsorted bulk material of about 19-34 mg. RNA and DNA were co-extracted from it with the AllPrep DNA/RNA mini kit. The authors made TCR beta cDNA from 400 to 600 ng total RNA with a constant-region primer. For TCR beta, libraries were produced by three nested multiplex PCR rounds using slightly modified ARM-PCR. TRBV1-TRBV30 forward primers paired with a C-beta reverse primer drove the first two PCR rounds, about 9 cycles each. TCRdb re-called the multiplex PCR reads through MiXCR, storing one row per CDR3 protein. The data hold roughly 80,000 distinct CDR3 sequences, with roughly 69% observed a single time. What was sequenced was tumor-adjacent normal liver tissue. The receptor set was obtained from a man aged 35 to 55 with primary liver carcinoma and hepatitis B virus infection.

The CDR3: CSASDNTDTQYF. CDR3 in DNA: TGCAGCGCTTCCGACAACACAGATACGCAGTATTTT. This chain connects TRBV29-1 to TRBJ2-3; unclear D gene. CDR3 length equals 12 residues. Trimming took 7 bases from V and 2 from J, leaving 10 bases between them. The germline gives CDR1 SQVTM, CDR2 ANQGSEA.

As regards this clonotype: The germline gene is not matched at one end of the junction; a read error may be the cause. The chain is built from TRBV10-3 and TRBJ2-5, with a weak D call TRBD1 (5 bases). This CDR3 contains 12 residues. Germline-derived CDR1 and CDR2 are ENHRY and SYGVKD. CDR3 in amino acids: CAIRAIGETHYF. CDR3 nucleotide sequence: TGCGCCATCAGGGCCATCGGAGAGACCCATTACTTC.

A remark on this clonotype: A much larger clone differs from this one at a single base, so this may be a read error. The CDR3 DNA is TGTGCCAGCAATTTCCCCATAGCGGGGGGCCTAACCTACGAGCAGTACTTC. It encodes CASNFPIAGGLTYEQYF. This chain joins TRBV28 and TRBJ2-7, with 10 bases lining up with TRBD2. The CDR3 covers 17 residues. Per the germline V gene, CDR1 is MDHEN and CDR2 is SYDVKM. With V trimmed by 7 bases and J by 2 bases, 14 bases remained unmatched.

This clonotype turned up a few times. This clone may be a read error of a much larger clone one base away. This rearrangement joins TRBV14 to TRBJ2-1, with 7 bases fitting TRBD2. Germline lookup yields CDR1 SGHDN and CDR2 FVKESK. The CDR3 is 16 residues long. CDR3 loop: CASSQVRLAVANEQLF. The CDR3 DNA reads as TGTGCCAGCAGCCAAGTTCGGCTAGCGGTAGCCAATGAGCAGCTCTTC.

V and J are TRBV6-1 and TRBJ2-1; tentative D call: TRBD2 (7 bases). Germline loops: CDR1 MNHNS, CDR2 SASEGT. CDR3 length: 15 residues. CDR3 residues: CARSEGRGWYNEQFF. CDR3 coding DNA: TGTGCGCGCAGTGAGGGGAGGGGGTGGTACAATGAGCAGTTCTTC.

This clonotype has just one count. A read error may account for a junction end that differs from germline. V and J are TRBV11-2 and TRBJ2-2, with D perhaps given as TRBD1 or TRBD2 (5 bases each). This CDR3 is built from 13 residues. The germline CDR1 and CDR2 sequences are SGHAT and FQNNGV. CDR3 in DNA: TGTGCCAGCAACTTGACGGACACCGGGAAGCTGTTATTT. Amino acid sequence: CASNLTDTGKLLF.

With respect to this clonotype: Its ends do not fully match the called genes, so a read error is possible. The chain uses TRBV11-1 and TRBJ2-1; D perhaps matches TRBD2 (6 bases). There are 14 residues in the CDR3. CDR1 and CDR2 from the germline V gene are SGHAT and FQDESV (reference sequence). The CDR3 reads CASSLSTSPNEPFF. CDR3 bases: TGTGCAAGCAGCCTAAGTACTAGCCCCAATGAGCCCTTCTTC.

In regard to this clonotype: One end of the junction varies from germline; a read error may be responsible. This chain joins TRBV6-5 and TRBJ2-7; 10 bases match TRBD1. This CDR3 has 14 residues. The germline V gene has CDR1 MNHEY and CDR2 SVGAGI. CDR3 region: CASSDRGLSYEQHF. CDR3 in DNA: TGTGCCAGCAGTGACAGGGGGCTCTCCTACGAGCAGCACTTC.

This clonotype was recorded at least ten times. CDR3 DNA: TGTGCCAGCATCCCAAGGAACGCAGCATCCTACGAGCAGTACTTC. Its translation: CASIPRNAASYEQYF. This sequence joins TRBV28 and TRBJ2-7; D not resolved. CDR3 length: 15 amino acids. Trimming stripped 7 bases from V and 1 base from J, with 17 bases between. Germline lookup yields CDR1 MDHEN and CDR2 SYDVKM. The full variable domain, in which reference TRBV28 and TRBJ2-7 provide the parts outside the CDR3, is DVKVTQSSRYLVKRTGEKVFLECVQDMDHENMFWYRQDPGLGLRLIYFSYDVKMKEKGDIPEGYSVSREKKERFSLILESASTNQTSMYLCASIPRNAASYEQYFGPGTRLTVT.

Remarks on this clonotype: Likely a read error: the CDR3 ends without its conserved phenylalanine or tryptophan. This chain links TRBV6-2 or TRBV6-3 with TRBJ1-5; a possible D gene is TRBD1 (6 bases). This CDR3 region has 15 residues. Germline assignment: CDR1 MNHEY and CDR2 SVGEGT. This CDR3 reads CASSLDSYNNQLQHL. CDR3 in DNA: TGTGCCAGCAGTTTGGACAGTTATAACAATCAGCTCCAGCATTTA.

V gene TRBV4-1 combines with J gene TRBJ1-4; D may be TRBD1 (5 bases). V was cut by 3 bases and J by 8 bases, with 19 bases left in between. CDR3 length equals 16 residues. Germline CDR1 and CDR2: MGHRA and YSYEKL. CDR3 DNA: TGCGCCAGCAGCCATCCCGGGGGACTGGAGTTAGAAAAACTGTTTTTT. Residues: CASSHPGGLELEKLFF.